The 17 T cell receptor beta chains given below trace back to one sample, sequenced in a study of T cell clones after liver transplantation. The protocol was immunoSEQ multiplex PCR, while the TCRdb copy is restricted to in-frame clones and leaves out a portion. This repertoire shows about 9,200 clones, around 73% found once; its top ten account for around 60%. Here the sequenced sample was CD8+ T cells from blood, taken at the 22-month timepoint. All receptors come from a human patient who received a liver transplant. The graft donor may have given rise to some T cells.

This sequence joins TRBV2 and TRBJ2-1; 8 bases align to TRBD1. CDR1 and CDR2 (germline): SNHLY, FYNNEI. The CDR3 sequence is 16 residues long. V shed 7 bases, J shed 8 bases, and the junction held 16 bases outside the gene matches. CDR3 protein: CASIHMAAGGFDEQFF. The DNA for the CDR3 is TGTGCCAGCATCCACATGGCGGCAGGGGGCTTCGATGAGCAGTTCTTC.

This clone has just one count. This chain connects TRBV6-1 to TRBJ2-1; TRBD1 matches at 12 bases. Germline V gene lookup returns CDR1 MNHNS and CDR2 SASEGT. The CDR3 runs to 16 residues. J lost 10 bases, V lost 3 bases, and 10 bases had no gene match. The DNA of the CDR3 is TGTGCCAGCAGTGACAACCCGGGACAGGGGGCAGAGGAGCAGTTCTTC. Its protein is CASSDNPGQGAEEQFF.

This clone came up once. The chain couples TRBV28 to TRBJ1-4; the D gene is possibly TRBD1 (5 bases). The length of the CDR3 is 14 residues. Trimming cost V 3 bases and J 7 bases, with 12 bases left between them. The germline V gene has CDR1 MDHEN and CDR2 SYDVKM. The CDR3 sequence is CASSFRAEVEKLFF. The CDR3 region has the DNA TGTGCCAGCAGTTTCAGGGCGGAGGTTGAAAAACTGTTTTTT. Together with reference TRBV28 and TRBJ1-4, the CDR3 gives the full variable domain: DVKVTQSSRYLVKRTGEKVFLECVQDMDHENMFWYRQDPGLGLRLIYFSYDVKMKEKGDIPEGYSVSREKKERFSLILESASTNQTSMYLCASSFRAEVEKLFFGSGTQLSVL.

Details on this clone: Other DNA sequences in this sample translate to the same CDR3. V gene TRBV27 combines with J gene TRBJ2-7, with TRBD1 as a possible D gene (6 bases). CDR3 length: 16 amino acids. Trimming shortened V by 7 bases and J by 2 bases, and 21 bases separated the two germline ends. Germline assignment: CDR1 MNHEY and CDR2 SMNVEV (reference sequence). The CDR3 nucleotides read TGTGCCAGCACCCCTAGTTGGGGGCGTCAGACCTACGAGCAGTACTTC. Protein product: CASTPSWGRQTYEQYF.

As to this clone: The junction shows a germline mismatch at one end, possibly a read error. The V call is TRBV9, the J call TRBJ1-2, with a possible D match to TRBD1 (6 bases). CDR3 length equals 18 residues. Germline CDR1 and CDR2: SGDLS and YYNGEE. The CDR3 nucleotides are TGTGCCAGCAGCGTAGATTCAGGTGACAGGCCCGACGAGTATGGGTACACCTTC. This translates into CASSVDSGDRPDEYGYTF.

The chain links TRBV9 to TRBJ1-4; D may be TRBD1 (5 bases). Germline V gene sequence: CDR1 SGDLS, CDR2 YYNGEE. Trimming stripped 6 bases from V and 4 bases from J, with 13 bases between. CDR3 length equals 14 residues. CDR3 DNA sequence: TGTGCCAGCACCCCCGGGGGTGGTAATGAAAAACTGTTTTTT. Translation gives CASTPGGGNEKLFF.

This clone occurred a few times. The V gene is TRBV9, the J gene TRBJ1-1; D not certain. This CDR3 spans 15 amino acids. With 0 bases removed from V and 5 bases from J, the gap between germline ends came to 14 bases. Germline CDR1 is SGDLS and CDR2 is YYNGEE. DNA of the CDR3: TGTGCCAGCAGCGTAGAGGCGCTAGAATGGACTGAAGCTTTCTTT. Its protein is CASSVEALEWTEAFF.

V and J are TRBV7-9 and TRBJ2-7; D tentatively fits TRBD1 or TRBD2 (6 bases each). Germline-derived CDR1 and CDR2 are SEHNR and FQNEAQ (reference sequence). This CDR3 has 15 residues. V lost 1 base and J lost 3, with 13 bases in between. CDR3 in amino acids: CASSLVNREVYEQYF. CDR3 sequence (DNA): TGTGCCAGCAGCTTAGTTAACAGGGAGGTCTACGAGCAGTACTTC.

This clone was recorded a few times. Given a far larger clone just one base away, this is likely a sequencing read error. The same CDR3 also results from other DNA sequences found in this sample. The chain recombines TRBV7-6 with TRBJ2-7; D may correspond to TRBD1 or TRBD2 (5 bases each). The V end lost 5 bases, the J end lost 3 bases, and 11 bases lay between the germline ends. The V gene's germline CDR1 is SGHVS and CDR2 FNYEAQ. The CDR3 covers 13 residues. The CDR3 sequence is CASSPGPNYEQYF. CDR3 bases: TGTGCCAGCAGCCCGGGACCGAACTACGAGCAGTACTTC.

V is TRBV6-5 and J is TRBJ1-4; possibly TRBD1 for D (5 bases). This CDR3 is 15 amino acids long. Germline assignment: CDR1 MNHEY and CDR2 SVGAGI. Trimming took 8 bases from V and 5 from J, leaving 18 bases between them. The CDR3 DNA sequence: TGTGCCAGCCAGGAAGTAGGGACGGAAAATGAAAAACTGTTTTTT. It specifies CASQEVGTENEKLFF.

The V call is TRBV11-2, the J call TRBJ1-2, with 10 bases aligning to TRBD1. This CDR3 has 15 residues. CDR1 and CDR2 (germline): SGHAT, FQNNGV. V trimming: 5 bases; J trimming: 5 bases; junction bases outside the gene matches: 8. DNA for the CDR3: TGTGCCAGCAGCCTACGGACAGGGGGAAGATATGGCTACACCTTC. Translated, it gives CASSLRTGGRYGYTF.

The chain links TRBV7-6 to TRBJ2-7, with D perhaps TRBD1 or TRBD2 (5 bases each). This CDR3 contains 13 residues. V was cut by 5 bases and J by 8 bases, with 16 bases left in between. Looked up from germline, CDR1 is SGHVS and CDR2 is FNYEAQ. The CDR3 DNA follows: TGTGCCAGCAGCCGGGACCGAGCTACGCAGCAGTACTTC. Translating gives CASSRDRATQQYF.

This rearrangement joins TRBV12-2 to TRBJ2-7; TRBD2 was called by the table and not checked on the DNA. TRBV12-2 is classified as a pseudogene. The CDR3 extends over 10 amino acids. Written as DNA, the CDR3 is TGTGCAAGTCGTCTCCACGAGCAGTACTTC. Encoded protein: CASRLHEQYF.

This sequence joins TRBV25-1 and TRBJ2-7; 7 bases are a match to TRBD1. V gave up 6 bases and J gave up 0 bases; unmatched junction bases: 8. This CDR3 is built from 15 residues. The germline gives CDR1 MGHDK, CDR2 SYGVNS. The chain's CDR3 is CASSFTGEFSYEQYF. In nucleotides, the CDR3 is TGTGCCAGCAGCTTTACAGGGGAGTTCTCCTACGAGCAGTACTTC.

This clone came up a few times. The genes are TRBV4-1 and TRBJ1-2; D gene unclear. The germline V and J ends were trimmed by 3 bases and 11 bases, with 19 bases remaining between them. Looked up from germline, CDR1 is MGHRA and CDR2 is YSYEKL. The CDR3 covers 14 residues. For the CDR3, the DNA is TGCGCCAGCAGCCACACAAGTTCGTCATATTTTTACACCTTC. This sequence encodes CASSHTSSSYFYTF.

The chain's CDR3 is CASSLEPSGGLEGYTF. Written as DNA, the CDR3 is TGTGCCAGCAGCTTAGAACCTTCTGGGGGCTTAGAAGGCTACACCTTC. The V and J genes are TRBV7-6 and TRBJ1-2, with D possibly matching TRBD1 (6 bases). Germline V gene lookup returns CDR1 SGHVS and CDR2 FNYEAQ. This CDR3 has 16 residues. Trimming took off 1 base at V and 8 bases at J, with 20 bases between the two ends. The whole variable domain, remainder taken from reference TRBV7-6 and TRBJ1-2, is GAGVSQSPRYKVTKRGQDVALRCDPISGHVSLYWYRQALGQGPEFLTYFNYEAQQDKSGLPNDRFSAERPEGSISTLTIQRTEQRDSAMYRCASSLEPSGGLEGYTFGSGTRLTVV.

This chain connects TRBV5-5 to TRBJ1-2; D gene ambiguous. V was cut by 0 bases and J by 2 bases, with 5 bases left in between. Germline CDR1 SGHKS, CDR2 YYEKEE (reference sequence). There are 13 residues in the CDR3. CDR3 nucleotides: TGTGCCAGCAGCTTGGGACGGAACTATGGCTACACCTTC. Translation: CASSLGRNYGYTF.